This T cell receptor (beta chain) was documented in a study of blood T cell repertoires in COVID-19 (TCRdb year 2020). Broadly, across the study: Samples covering the acute and convalescent phases of COVID-19 were provided by collaborators in the United States, Italy and Spain. The prospective study material was composed of cDNA or gDNA derived from T cells, B-cell-depleted T cells, or PBMCs. Samples were obtained from the ongoing ImmuneRACE study (first 160 participants) and from about 1,300 subjects provided by 6 global collaborators. A de-identified subject ID, COVID-19 status, age in years and sex were almost always included in the sample metadata. The repertoires were made available in a free public database intended to serve as a resource for research on the immune response to SARS-CoV-2. HLA class I and class II types, where available, came from metadata supplied by the sample provider rather than from assay-based typing. Subjects who had been exposed to COVID-19, were actively infected with it, or had recovered from it provided the deeply sampled blood TCRbeta repertoires that made up the dataset. Findings and caveats that apply to the study as a whole: Clinical and demographic metadata were provided uncurated, with the amount varying by source and participant.

Concerning this clone: The antigen it recognizes is unknown. Base qualities are missing; no much larger clone stands one base away.

Whole blood was collected in K2EDTA tubes by collaborating institutions according to the institutions' own protocols. For TCRbeta analysis, collaborators shipped samples in one of three forms: frozen whole blood, isolated PBMCs, or DNA extracted from either of those sample types. The immunoSEQ Assay, a bias-controlled multiplex PCR, was used to amplify TCRbeta CDR3 regions from genomic DNA. For the original study's pipeline: The number of nucleated cells in each sample was estimated by amplification of reference gene primers within the assay. Sequence reads were collapsed and filtered to measure the absolute abundance of every unique TCRbeta CDR3 rearrangement. Productive Simpson clonality was computed per sample as the square root of Simpson's diversity index over productive rearrangements. TCRdb retrieved this table from immuneACCESS and kept in-frame rearrangements only. Not all clones are present; in checked studies, unresolved V genes account for under half, and no reason is known for the remainder. V and J calls and clone size are those listed in that table; D and trimming were worked out from the DNA. This sample comprises hundreds of thousands of clones, less than 85% of them detected only once. About 2.5% of the sample rests with the top ten.

The source is a woman aged 70-85 years with active or convalescent COVID-19. The source material was peripheral blood.

The sequenced DNA is TGTGCCAGCAGTTCACTAGCGCCCAGCTCCTACAATGAGCAGTTCTTC. This codes for CASSSLAPSSYNEQFF. In this chain, TRBV6-4 is recombined with TRBJ2-1; 7 middle bases align to TRBD2. CDR1 MRHNA and CDR2 SNTAGT are derived from the germline V gene. V is cut back by 5 bases and J by 0 bases, with 7 bases in the junction unmatched. The CDR3 holds 16 amino acids from the cysteine to the phenylalanine. Just the 48-base CDR3 DNA is kept, in frame starting at base 1.